One T cell receptor (beta chain) is described in this entry. Antigen specificity is unknown. CDR3 length: 12 residues. Between the trimmed V and J ends, which lost 1 base and 1 base, there was a span of 4 bases. CDR1 is GTSNPN, CDR2 SVGIG, per germline (reference sequence). Measured with immunoSEQ multiplex PCR; TCRdb has only the in-frame clones, and not every one. The table records about 56,000 clones, 70% to 90% of them present only once. This sample is part of a study of T cell responses to AZD1222 COVID-19 vaccine. Notes on the study in general: Spike-specific TCR depth and breadth grew after two AZD1222 doses. The donor group comprised mostly white British people and more females; the analysis possibly underestimated clonal diversity.

Sequenced material: peripheral blood, taken 28 days after the second AZD1222 dose. J is TRBJ1-1 and V is TRBV30; D unclear. The clonotype comes from an adult who received the AZD1222 COVID-19 vaccine. The CDR3 sequence is CAWSEGNTEAFF. The CDR3 DNA follows: TGTGCCTGGAGTGAAGGGAACACTGAAGCTTTCTTT.